This is a list of T cell receptor beta chains from one sample in a study of blood T cells in healthy people across ages. TCRdb independently ran MiXCR on the 5' RACE reads; one entry per CDR3 protein. In the table there are fewer than 650,000 distinct CDR3 sequences, about 28% of which are singletons. Another study also made use of these data, one on T cells of mothers and their children.

The sample taken for sequencing was blood. The receptors come from a boy aged 2-9 years in good health. CDR3s include the opening cysteine and the closing phenylalanine or tryptophan. Each record gives: CDR3 DNA, CDR3 protein, clone size, D gene, V gene, J gene. A D gene is named only where the DNA matches it firmly. Clone size, where shown, is once, few, many, or a class for clones that have expanded.

cdr3_nt: TGTGCCTGGAGGGTCCGAGGTAATCTCTACAATGAGCAGTTCTTC
cdr3_aa: CAWRVRGNLYNEQFF
clone_size: NA
d_call: NA
v_call: TRBV30
j_call: TRBJ2-1

cdr3_nt: TGTGCTATCAGGAGCGGGGGGGACACAGATACGCAGTATTTT
cdr3_aa: CAIRSGGDTDTQYF
clone_size: NA
d_call: TRBD2
v_call: TRBV10-3
j_call: TRBJ2-3

cdr3_nt: TGTGCCAGCAGGCGACAGGGTAGGACCTACGAGCAGTACTTC
cdr3_aa: CASRRQGRTYEQYF
clone_size: NA
d_call: TRBD1
v_call: TRBV12-3/TRBV12-4
j_call: TRBJ2-7

cdr3_nt: TGTGCCAGCACTATTAGCGGGGGGATGGCCTACGAGCAGTACTTC
cdr3_aa: CASTISGGMAYEQYF
clone_size: NA
d_call: TRBD2
v_call: TRBV2
j_call: TRBJ2-7

cdr3_nt: TGCGCCAGCAGCCAAGGAGTTTCCTTGGGTCCCATAGAGACCCAGTACTTC
cdr3_aa: CASSQGVSLGPIETQYF
clone_size: NA
d_call: NA
v_call: TRBV4-1
j_call: TRBJ2-5

cdr3_nt: TGTGCCAGCAGTTACAGGAAGAGCAATGAGCAGTTCTTC
cdr3_aa: CASSYRKSNEQFF
clone_size: few
d_call: NA
v_call: TRBV27
j_call: TRBJ2-1

cdr3_nt: TGCGCCAGCAGCCAAGGGGCGGCCAAAAACATTCAGTACTTC
cdr3_aa: CASSQGAAKNIQYF
clone_size: NA
d_call: NA
v_call: TRBV4-3
j_call: TRBJ2-4

cdr3_nt: TGTGCCAGTAGTATGGGGGGCGGCAGCCAAGAGACCCAGTACTTC
cdr3_aa: CASSMGGGSQETQYF
clone_size: NA
d_call: NA
v_call: TRBV19
j_call: TRBJ2-5

cdr3_nt: TGTGCCAGCAGTTCCGGGACAGGGTACTCACCCCTCCACTTT
cdr3_aa: CASSSGTGYSPLHF
clone_size: few
d_call: TRBD1
v_call: TRBV12-3/TRBV12-4
j_call: TRBJ1-6

cdr3_nt: TGTGCCAGCAGCATACAGGGGGATAGATACGAGCAGTACTTC
cdr3_aa: CASSIQGDRYEQYF
clone_size: NA
d_call: TRBD1
v_call: TRBV6-5
j_call: TRBJ2-7

cdr3_nt: TGCGCCAGCAGCCCCCCCGGACGCACAGCAGATACGCAGTATTTT
cdr3_aa: CASSPPGRTADTQYF
clone_size: few
d_call: NA
v_call: TRBV5-1
j_call: TRBJ2-3

cdr3_nt: TGTGCCAGCAGCCCAGTCCCGGGACAGGGAACCTACGAGCAGTACTTC
cdr3_aa: CASSPVPGQGTYEQYF
clone_size: few
d_call: TRBD1
v_call: TRBV7-9
j_call: TRBJ2-7

cdr3_nt: TGCGCCAGCGGGGGACAGGGGATCTACGAGCAGTACTTC
cdr3_aa: CASGGQGIYEQYF
clone_size: NA
d_call: TRBD1
v_call: TRBV4-1
j_call: TRBJ2-7

cdr3_nt: TGTGCCAGCAGTTTCGACAGGGGAGTAGGCAATCAGCCCCAGCATTTT
cdr3_aa: CASSFDRGVGNQPQHF
clone_size: few
d_call: TRBD1
v_call: TRBV12-3/TRBV12-4
j_call: TRBJ1-5

cdr3_nt: TGTGCCAGCAGCTTAGGCCCCTGGACTAGCTTCAATGAGCAGTTCTTC
cdr3_aa: CASSLGPWTSFNEQFF
clone_size: NA
d_call: TRBD2
v_call: TRBV7-2
j_call: TRBJ2-1

cdr3_nt: TGTGCCACCAGTGACCGGACAGGTTTCGGTGGCTACACCTTC
cdr3_aa: CATSDRTGFGGYTF
clone_size: few
d_call: TRBD1
v_call: TRBV24-1
j_call: TRBJ1-2

cdr3_nt: TGTGCAACGGGGGGCCCGTCAGAGTTCTTC
cdr3_aa: CATGGPSEFF
clone_size: few
d_call: NA
v_call: TRBV28
j_call: TRBJ2-1

cdr3_nt: TGTGCCAGCAGTTCGCGGGCTAGCGGGAGGGCCTTGACGAACGAGCAGTACTTC
cdr3_aa: CASSSRASGRALTNEQYF
clone_size: few
d_call: TRBD2
v_call: TRBV5-6
j_call: TRBJ2-7

cdr3_nt: TGTGCCAGCAGTTTTTCACAGGGGCCCTACGAGCAGTACTTC
cdr3_aa: CASSFSQGPYEQYF
clone_size: many
d_call: TRBD1
v_call: TRBV27
j_call: TRBJ2-7

cdr3_nt: TGTGCCAGCAGTCTCGTGAGCGGGGGGGCCGGTGAGCAGTTCTTC
cdr3_aa: CASSLVSGGAGEQFF
clone_size: NA
d_call: TRBD2
v_call: TRBV28
j_call: TRBJ2-1

cdr3_nt: TGTGCCAGCAGCCCTACAGGTGCCCTTAACTATGGCTACACCTTC
cdr3_aa: CASSPTGALNYGYTF
clone_size: few
d_call: NA
v_call: TRBV7-3
j_call: TRBJ1-2

cdr3_nt: TGTGCCAGCAGTTACCGGGACCCGATATCCTACAATGAGCAGTTCTTC
cdr3_aa: CASSYRDPISYNEQFF
clone_size: NA
d_call: NA
v_call: TRBV6-2/TRBV6-3
j_call: TRBJ2-1

cdr3_nt: TGTGCCAGCAAATCCCTAACCCTGGTGCCCCAGCATTTT
cdr3_aa: CASKSLTLVPQHF
clone_size: NA
d_call: NA
v_call: TRBV6-1
j_call: TRBJ1-5

cdr3_nt: TGCAGTGCTAGATCCCTGACAGGGTGGGAGACCCAGTACTTC
cdr3_aa: CSARSLTGWETQYF
clone_size: NA
d_call: TRBD1
v_call: TRBV20-1
j_call: TRBJ2-5

cdr3_nt: TGCAGTGCTAGATTCCCGCCTGGAACAGTGGGGGCCCAAGAGACCCAGTACTTC
cdr3_aa: CSARFPPGTVGAQETQYF
clone_size: many
d_call: NA
v_call: TRBV20-1
j_call: TRBJ2-5

cdr3_nt: TGCGCCAGCAGCTTGGACGGACTAGCGGTCTACGAGCAGTACTTC
cdr3_aa: CASSLDGLAVYEQYF
clone_size: few
d_call: TRBD2
v_call: TRBV5-1
j_call: TRBJ2-7

cdr3_nt: TGCAGTGCTTCAGGGTGGCACGCTGGAAACACCATATATTTT
cdr3_aa: CSASGWHAGNTIYF
clone_size: few
d_call: NA
v_call: TRBV20-1
j_call: TRBJ1-3

cdr3_nt: TGTGCCAGCAGCTTAGGCGGAGGAAGGAATCAGCCCCAGCATTTT
cdr3_aa: CASSLGGGRNQPQHF
clone_size: few
d_call: NA
v_call: TRBV7-6
j_call: TRBJ1-5

cdr3_nt: TGCGCCAGCAGCTGGACTAGCGGGAGGGCGGGGCAAGAGACCCAGTACTTC
cdr3_aa: CASSWTSGRAGQETQYF
clone_size: NA
d_call: TRBD2
v_call: TRBV5-1
j_call: TRBJ2-5

cdr3_nt: TGTGCCAGCAGCACCGAGACAGGGAGCTATGGCTACACCTTC
cdr3_aa: CASSTETGSYGYTF
clone_size: few
d_call: TRBD1
v_call: TRBV7-9
j_call: TRBJ1-2

cdr3_nt: TGTGCCAGCTCACCGCCGGGACAGGGGAGTGGGAACACTGAAGCTTTCTTT
cdr3_aa: CASSPPGQGSGNTEAFF
clone_size: few
d_call: TRBD1
v_call: TRBV18
j_call: TRBJ1-1

cdr3_nt: TGCAGTGCTACTAGCGGGGGGCTCACAGATACGCAGTATTTT
cdr3_aa: CSATSGGLTDTQYF
clone_size: few
d_call: TRBD2
v_call: TRBV20-1
j_call: TRBJ2-3

cdr3_nt: TGTGCCAGCAGGGATGTGACAGGGGGCAACTACGAGCAGTACTTC
cdr3_aa: CASRDVTGGNYEQYF
clone_size: NA
d_call: TRBD1
v_call: TRBV6-2/TRBV6-3
j_call: TRBJ2-7

cdr3_nt: TGTGCCAGCAGCTCCAGGGGACAGGGGTATCCCTATGGCTACACCTTC
cdr3_aa: CASSSRGQGYPYGYTF
clone_size: NA
d_call: TRBD1
v_call: TRBV7-2
j_call: TRBJ1-2

cdr3_nt: TGCGCCAGCAGCCAAGATTTGGACAATCAGCCCCAGCATTTT
cdr3_aa: CASSQDLDNQPQHF
clone_size: NA
d_call: NA
v_call: TRBV4-3
j_call: TRBJ1-5

cdr3_nt: TGCGCCAGCAGCCAAAGGACAGCGACGCTTTACAATGAGCAGTTCTTC
cdr3_aa: CASSQRTATLYNEQFF
clone_size: few
d_call: NA
v_call: TRBV4-1
j_call: TRBJ2-1

cdr3_nt: TGTGCCAGCAGCCAAGGGGCCAGGGGGAATTGGGTTCGGAATGAGCAGTTCTTC
cdr3_aa: CASSQGARGNWVRNEQFF
clone_size: few
d_call: TRBD1
v_call: TRBV3-1
j_call: TRBJ2-1

cdr3_nt: TGTGCCAGCAGCCAAGGAGGACTAGCGAACTATCAAGAGACCCAGTACTTC
cdr3_aa: CASSQGGLANYQETQYF
clone_size: many
d_call: TRBD2
v_call: TRBV3-1
j_call: TRBJ2-5

cdr3_nt: TGTGCCAGCAGTGCAGGGACTAGCGGTAAGCCGCGAGAGACCCAGTACTTC
cdr3_aa: CASSAGTSGKPRETQYF
clone_size: NA
d_call: TRBD2
v_call: TRBV12-3/TRBV12-4
j_call: TRBJ2-5

cdr3_nt: TGTGCCAGCAGTGGCACCCCGGGACTAGCGGGGCACTACAATGAGCAGTTCTTC
cdr3_aa: CASSGTPGLAGHYNEQFF
clone_size: few
d_call: TRBD2
v_call: TRBV28
j_call: TRBJ2-1

cdr3_nt: TGTGCCTGGAGTGTTTATGAAAAACTGTTTTTT
cdr3_aa: CAWSVYEKLFF
clone_size: many
d_call: NA
v_call: TRBV30
j_call: TRBJ1-4

cdr3_nt: TGTGCCAGCAGCTTAAGCGGTGGTAACCAGCCCCAGCATTTT
cdr3_aa: CASSLSGGNQPQHF
clone_size: NA
d_call: NA
v_call: TRBV7-9
j_call: TRBJ1-5

cdr3_nt: TGCGCCAGCAGCCAAGAACCGGGCATCTCTGGAAACACCATATATTTT
cdr3_aa: CASSQEPGISGNTIYF
clone_size: few
d_call: NA
v_call: TRBV4-1
j_call: TRBJ1-3

cdr3_nt: TGTGCCAGCAGCTACGGGAGGGACCCCAATCAGCCCCAGCATTTT
cdr3_aa: CASSYGRDPNQPQHF
clone_size: NA
d_call: NA
v_call: TRBV7-8
j_call: TRBJ1-5

cdr3_nt: TGCAGCGTTGAGTTCGCTGGAGGGCAGTACTTC
cdr3_aa: CSVEFAGGQYF
clone_size: NA
d_call: NA
v_call: TRBV29-1
j_call: TRBJ2-5

cdr3_nt: TGTGCCAGTCAAGAGACAGGGGCGGAGGGCTATGGCTACACCTTC
cdr3_aa: CASQETGAEGYGYTF
clone_size: NA
d_call: TRBD1
v_call: TRBV2
j_call: TRBJ1-2

cdr3_nt: TGTGCCAGCAGGATCCCCCAGGGGACGGGTGGGGCCAACGTCCTGACTTTC
cdr3_aa: CASRIPQGTGGANVLTF
clone_size: NA
d_call: NA
v_call: TRBV25-1
j_call: TRBJ2-6

cdr3_nt: TGTGCCAGCAGCTTTTCTTGGGTAAAGAAAGAGACCCAGTACTTC
cdr3_aa: CASSFSWVKKETQYF
clone_size: NA
d_call: NA
v_call: TRBV5-5
j_call: TRBJ2-5

cdr3_nt: TGCGCCACCCAGGACAGGGGGGACACTGAAGCTTTCTTT
cdr3_aa: CATQDRGDTEAFF
clone_size: once
d_call: TRBD1
v_call: TRBV5-1
j_call: TRBJ1-1

cdr3_nt: TGTGCCAGCATGTTACCCTCGTCAAACATTCAGTACTTC
cdr3_aa: CASMLPSSNIQYF
clone_size: NA
d_call: NA
v_call: TRBV2
j_call: TRBJ2-4

cdr3_nt: TGCGCCAGCACCTCACTAGGAAGCAATGAGCAGTTCTTC
cdr3_aa: CASTSLGSNEQFF
clone_size: few
d_call: NA
v_call: TRBV4-1
j_call: TRBJ2-1

cdr3_nt: TGTGCCAGCAGCTTAGGGGGTTCTGAGGCCCAGTACTTC
cdr3_aa: CASSLGGSEAQYF
clone_size: few
d_call: NA
v_call: TRBV7-3
j_call: TRBJ2-5

cdr3_nt: TGTGCCAGTCACCGCGGGAGTAGCGTCAGCGGCGATGAGCAGTTCTTC
cdr3_aa: CASHRGSSVSGDEQFF
clone_size: NA
d_call: TRBD2
v_call: TRBV19
j_call: TRBJ2-1

cdr3_nt: TGTGCCAGCAGTTACTCGAGAGTTCCCACGAGCACAGATACGCAGTATTTT
cdr3_aa: CASSYSRVPTSTDTQYF
clone_size: NA
d_call: NA
v_call: TRBV6-6
j_call: TRBJ2-3

cdr3_nt: TGCGCCAGCAGCTTGTGGACAGGGGGCTCAAATGAAAAACTGTTTTTT
cdr3_aa: CASSLWTGGSNEKLFF
clone_size: NA
d_call: TRBD1
v_call: TRBV5-1
j_call: TRBJ1-4